This passage covers 11 T cell receptor beta chains from one sample sequenced in a study of shared clonotypes between healthy human individuals. TCRdb's copy holds only in-frame clones and misses some; the assay was immunoSEQ multiplex PCR. The table includes about 480,000 clones, roughly 85% detected once. Sequencing was performed on PBMCs. All receptors come from a woman aged 40 to 50 in good health. Some clones in this sample may be carry-over from other donors' samples.

The chain couples TRBV2 to TRBJ1-1; no definite D call. Germline assignment: CDR1 SNHLY and CDR2 FYNNEI. The CDR3 sequence is 13 residues long. Trimming left V 5 bases short and J 2 bases short, with 9 bases between. CDR3 protein: CASSYGYNTEAFF. CDR3 sequence (DNA): TGTGCCAGCAGTTACGGATATAACACTGAAGCTTTCTTT. The full variable domain, rest sourced from reference TRBV2 and TRBJ1-1, is EPEVTQTPSHQVTQMGQEVILRCVPISNHLYFYWYRQILGQKVEFLVSFYNNEISEKSEIFDDQFSVERPDGSNFTLKIRSTKLEDSAMYFCASSYGYNTEAFFGQGTRLTVV.

V usage is TRBV2 and J usage is TRBJ2-3, with 10 bases fitting TRBD2. The CDR3 extends over 16 amino acids. The junction had 9 bases not matched to a gene; V was cut back by 7 bases and J by 2 bases. CDR1 SNHLY and CDR2 FYNNEI come from the germline V gene. In nucleotides, the CDR3 is TGTGCCAGCACCAACCTAGGACTAGCGGACACAGATACGCAGTATTTT. Translating it yields CASTNLGLADTDTQYF.

The chain carries TRBV4-1 and TRBJ2-7; unclear D gene. CDR3 length equals 14 residues. CDR1 and CDR2 (germline): MGHRA, YSYEKL. Between the trimmed V and J ends, which lost 4 bases and 2 bases, there was a span of 12 bases. In nucleotides, the CDR3 is TGCGCCAGCAGCCTTACCAACCTTCCCTACGAGCAGTACTTC. Translating it yields CASSLTNLPYEQYF.

This clone appeared a single time. The V and J genes are TRBV29-1 and TRBJ2-5; 8 nucleotides match TRBD1. This CDR3 spans 13 amino acids. Germline CDR1 SQVTM, CDR2 ANQGSEA. The ends lost 3 bases at V and 5 bases at J; junction bases unmatched: 5. The CDR3 DNA is TGCAGCGTTGATGGACAGGGCGGGGAGACCCAGTACTTC. Translated, it gives CSVDGQGGETQYF.

The rearrangement links TRBV30 to TRBJ2-1; 11 bases are a match to TRBD2. Germline V gives CDR1 GTSNPN, CDR2 SVGIG (reference sequence). The J segment lost 8 bases and the V segment lost 0 bases, leaving 9 bases of the junction unmatched. The CDR3 is made up of 16 amino acids. The CDR3 loop is CAWSVRLLAGDHEQFF. DNA of the CDR3: TGTGCCTGGAGTGTACGGTTACTAGCGGGAGACCATGAGCAGTTCTTC.

This clone was picked up one time. The gene calls are TRBV15 and TRBJ2-1, with D uncertain. The CDR3 totals 13 residues. Germline V CDR1 and CDR2: LNHNV, YYDKDF (reference sequence). With 3 bases removed from V and 10 bases from J, the gap between germline ends came to 13 bases. CDR3 protein: CATSRAPWEEQFF. CDR3 in DNA: TGTGCCACCAGCAGGGCTCCTTGGGAAGAGCAGTTCTTC.

This clone was observed a few times. V gene TRBV7-3 combines with J gene TRBJ2-3; no clear D gene. Trimming took off 0 bases at V and 10 bases at J, with 11 bases between the two ends. CDR3 size: 13 residues. The V gene's germline CDR1 is SGHTA and CDR2 FQGTGA. The DNA of the CDR3 is TGTGCCAGCAGCTTAACATCAATAGAGGCGCAGTATTTT. This gives the protein CASSLTSIEAQYF.

The chain recombines TRBV28 with TRBJ1-5; 8 bases map to TRBD1. V gave up 6 bases and J gave up 2 bases; unmatched junction bases: 6. This CDR3 is 15 amino acids long. Germline CDR1 and CDR2: MDHEN and SYDVKM. As DNA, the CDR3 is TGTGCCAGCAGGTCAACAGGGGGACGCAATCAGCCCCAGCATTTT. Translation: CASRSTGGRNQPQHF.

In nucleotides, the CDR3 is TGTGCCAGCAGTTTGACTAGCGGGAGCACAGATACGCAGTATTTT. Protein: CASSLTSGSTDTQYF. The rearrangement joins TRBV6-1 to TRBJ2-3, with 10 bases matching TRBD2. CDR1 and CDR2 (germline): MNHNS, SASEGT. CDR3 length: 15 residues. V lost 5 bases to trimming and J lost 0 bases; unmatched junction nucleotides: 2.

The chain uses TRBV7-9 and TRBJ1-1, with D perhaps matching TRBD1 (6 bases). Germline CDR1 SEHNR, CDR2 FQNEAQ (reference sequence). Between the trimmed V and J ends, which lost 6 bases and 6 bases, there was a span of 14 bases. This CDR3 spans 13 amino acids. The CDR3: CASSWQGRAEAFF. CDR3 nucleotide sequence: TGTGCCAGCAGTTGGCAGGGGCGGGCTGAAGCTTTCTTT. The whole variable domain, remainder taken from reference TRBV7-9 and TRBJ1-1, is DTGVSQNPRHKITKRGQNVTFRCDPISEHNRLYWYRQTLGQGPEFLTYFQNEAQLEKSRLLSDRFSAERPKGSFSTLEIQRTEQGDSAMYLCASSWQGRAEAFFGQGTRLTVV.

The chain links TRBV5-5 to TRBJ2-7; unclear D gene. Per the germline V gene, CDR1 is SGHKS and CDR2 is YYEKEE (reference sequence). Trimming stripped 2 bases from V and 6 bases from J, with 21 bases between. The CDR3 consists of 16 residues. The CDR3 nucleotides read TGTGCCAGCAGCTTCTTAAACTTGATAGGGTCGGGCGAGCAGTACTTC. Protein: CASSFLNLIGSGEQYF. Looking up the rest from reference TRBV5-5 and TRBJ2-7 gives the full variable domain: DAGVTQSPTHLIKTRGQQVTLRCSPISGHKSVSWYQQVLGQGPQFIFQYYEKEERGRGNFPDRFSARQFPNYSSELNVNALLLGDSALYLCASSFLNLIGSGEQYFGPGTRLTVT.